This TCR beta chain is drawn from a study of T cells and copy number aberrations in small-cell lung cancer. The protocol was immunoSEQ multiplex PCR, while the TCRdb copy is restricted to in-frame clones and leaves out a portion. Of 9,400 or so clones in the sample, roughly 79% were seen once. All donors had upfront surgery, without preoperative chemotherapy or radiotherapy, and never received immunotherapy. This clone was observed a few times. Per the germline V gene, CDR1 is MNHNS and CDR2 is SASEGT. The CDR3 is 13 amino acids. V dropped 4 bases and J dropped 5 bases, with 9 bases sitting between them.

J is TRBJ1-5 and V is TRBV6-1; TRBD1 might be the D (5 bases). The sample taken for sequencing was normal tissue next to the tumor. This TCR was recovered from a man aged 55 to 70 with small cell lung cancer. The CDR3 DNA reads as TGTGCCAGCAGTGCAGGGCCTTATCAGCCCCAGCATTTT. Amino acid sequence: CASSAGPYQPQHF.